One and the same sample provided the 26 T cell receptor beta chains below, sequenced in a study of T cells after yellow fever vaccination (dated 2019 in TCRdb). Per the publication, the treatment or condition label means: live attenuated yellow fever vaccine strain. The library was generated by 5' RACE. Sequencing was carried out with an Illumina NovaSeq 6000. The public reads were quality trimmed at Q25 with fastp and then assembled into clones with MiXCR by TCRdb, keeping productive beta chains. Rows with one shared CDR3 protein collapse into an entry with the most common genes and DNA. In all, the sample holds some 99,000 distinct CDR3 sequences, and around 5.5% of those were seen once. Approximately 39% of the sample is held by the ten biggest clonotypes. The source material was CD8+ T cells sorted from PBMCs, sampled 10 days after the yellow fever booster vaccination. Every receptor here comes from a man between 18 and 35 years old who received the YFV17D yellow fever vaccine.

This clonotype has at least ten counts. CDR3 coding DNA: TGTGCCAGCAGTTTCGCTGCCGCATACGAGCAGTACTTC. Translating gives CASSFAAAYEQYF. The chain employs TRBV12-3 or TRBV12-4 and TRBJ2-7; D is ambiguous. The CDR3 contains 13 residues. Trimming stripped 3 bases from V and 4 bases from J, with 10 bases between.

This clonotype was seen at least ten times. At one boundary the junction diverges from the germline segment, which might be a read error. The chain recombines TRBV5-4 with TRBJ2-1; 7 bases line up with TRBD1. This CDR3 contains 14 residues. Germline V CDR1 and CDR2: SGHNT, YYREEE (reference sequence). CDR3 protein: CASSFVTSARGSVF. CDR3 coding DNA: TGTGCCAGCAGCTTCGTTACCTCGGCCAGGGGGTCGGTCTTC. The variable domain in full, with the rest retrieved from reference TRBV5-4 and TRBJ2-1, is ETGVTQSPTHLIKTRGQQVTLRCSSQSGHNTVSWYQQALGQGPQFIFQYYREEENGRGNFPPRFSGLQFPNYSSELNVNALELDDSALYLCASSFVTSARGSVFGPGTRLTVL.

The chain joins TRBV7-9 to TRBJ1-4; possible D gene TRBD1, 6 bases. The CDR3 consists of 14 residues. Germline lookup yields CDR1 SEHNR and CDR2 FQNEAQ (reference sequence). Trimming stripped 3 bases from V and 5 bases from J, with 10 bases between. DNA for the CDR3: TGTGCCAGCAGCTTCACAGGGACAAATGAAAAACTGTTTTTT. Translating gives CASSFTGTNEKLFF.

This clonotype occurred many times. The V call is TRBV19, the J call TRBJ2-2; the D is unclear. Per germline, CDR1 LNHDA and CDR2 SQIVND (reference sequence). The CDR3 runs 14 residues. The V gene lost 1 base and the J gene lost 4 bases, with 7 bases spanning the gap. The DNA for the CDR3 is TGTGCCAGTAGTATAGTCTCGAGCACCGGGGAGCTGTTTTTT. Translation gives CASSIVSSTGELFF.

This clonotype was recorded many times. CDR3 sequence reads: CATWAGQGGTGELFF. The CDR3 nucleotides are TGTGCCACCTGGGCGGGACAGGGGGGGACCGGGGAGCTGTTTTTT. The chain uses TRBV2 and TRBJ2-2; 11 positions agree with TRBD1. Germline V CDR1 and CDR2: SNHLY, FYNNEI. CDR3 length: 15 amino acids. The ends lost 10 bases at V and 5 bases at J; junction bases unmatched: 9. Complete variable domain (other parts from reference TRBV2 and TRBJ2-2): EPEVTQTPSHQVTQMGQEVILRCVPISNHLYFYWYRQILGQKVEFLVSFYNNEISEKSEIFDDQFSVERPDGSNFTLKIRSTKLEDSAMYFCATWAGQGGTGELFFGEGSRLTVL.

This clonotype was observed many times. V and J are TRBV27 and TRBJ1-1, with a tentative D call TRBD1 (5 bases). Germline CDR1 and CDR2: MNHEY and SMNVEV (reference sequence). V lost 4 bases to trimming and J lost 5 bases, with 5 bases between them. This CDR3 has 11 amino acids. CDR3 nucleotides: TGTGCCAGCAGTTGGGGGACTGAAGCTTTCTTT. This encodes CASSWGTEAFF.

This clonotype was detected a few times. The chain links TRBV7-2 to TRBJ2-3, with 8 nucleotides matching TRBD2. The germline V gene encodes CDR1 SGHTA and CDR2 FQGNSA. V lost 4 bases and J lost 5; bases outside the gene matches: 8. The CDR3 consists of 15 residues. Here the CDR3 DNA reads TGTGCCAGCAGCTCCGGGACTAGTGGGCGAGATACGCAGTATTTT. This gives the protein CASSSGTSGRDTQYF.

The table lists this clonotype with many counts. V gene TRBV5-1 combines with J gene TRBJ2-7; TRBD2 might be the D (5 bases). CDR3 length: 14 amino acids. Trimming left V 7 bases short and J 2 bases short, with 16 bases between. From germline, CDR1 is SGHRS and CDR2 YFSETQ. This CDR3 is CASEPGNGAYEQYF. The CDR3 bases are TGCGCCAGCGAGCCGGGGAACGGAGCCTACGAGCAGTACTTC.

This sequence joins TRBV6-5 and TRBJ2-1; no reliable D call. This CDR3 is 14 amino acids long. Trimming removed 3 bases at V and 0 bases at J, with 6 bases between. Germline V gene sequence: CDR1 MNHEY, CDR2 SVGAGI. The DNA of the CDR3 is TGTGCCAGCAGTTATACGGGCTCCTACAATGAGCAGTTCTTC. It translates to CASSYTGSYNEQFF.

This clonotype was counted only a few times. The chain couples TRBV6-4 to TRBJ2-1; unclear D gene. Germline CDR1 is MRHNA and CDR2 is SNTAGT. This CDR3 region has 16 residues. V lost 6 bases and J lost 0, with 15 bases in between. CDR3 in DNA: TGTGCCAGCAGCTCTTCATCTATAAGCTCCTACAATGAGCAGTTCTTC. Its protein is CASSSSSISSYNEQFF.

This clonotype was seen more than once but under ten times. J is TRBJ2-3 and V is TRBV2; 7 bases match TRBD1. With V trimmed by 8 bases and J by 3 bases, 5 bases remained unmatched. The CDR3 contains 13 residues. CDR1 and CDR2 (germline): SNHLY, FYNNEI. CDR3 sequence reads: CASAGRGTDTQYF. DNA of the CDR3: TGTGCCAGCGCAGGCAGGGGGACAGATACGCAGTATTTT. Full variable domain (rest looked up from reference TRBV2 and TRBJ2-3): EPEVTQTPSHQVTQMGQEVILRCVPISNHLYFYWYRQILGQKVEFLVSFYNNEISEKSEIFDDQFSVERPDGSNFTLKIRSTKLEDSAMYFCASAGRGTDTQYFGPGTRLTVL.

This clonotype has at least ten counts. The genes are TRBV11-2 and TRBJ2-5; 7 nucleotides match TRBD2. V gave up 1 base and J gave up 1 base; unmatched junction bases: 3. CDR1 is SGHAT and CDR2 is FQNNGV in the germline V gene. The CDR3 is 15 amino acids. The CDR3 loop is CASSLVPSGQETQYF. CDR3 sequence (DNA): TGTGCCAGCAGCTTAGTCCCTAGCGGCCAAGAGACCCAGTACTTC.

This clonotype was found a few times. This chain links TRBV12-3 or TRBV12-4 with TRBJ1-6; 8 bases match TRBD1. The CDR3 runs 15 residues. The V gene end was trimmed by 5 bases and the J gene end by 8 bases; junction bases not matched to a gene: 8. The CDR3 here is CASSRTGNGDSPLHF. The CDR3 coding sequence is TGTGCCAGCAGTCGGACAGGGAATGGGGATTCACCCCTCCACTTT.

This chain joins TRBV7-6 and TRBJ2-3; 8 bases match TRBD2. The ends lost 4 bases at V and 0 bases at J; junction bases unmatched: 6. Germline CDR1 and CDR2: SGHVS and FNYEAQ. This CDR3 is 16 amino acids long. CDR3: CASSSGGVSSTDTQYF. The CDR3 nucleotides are TGTGCCAGCAGCTCCGGGGGGGTGTCAAGCACAGATACGCAGTATTTT.

CDR3 sequence: CASSKGTEPYQETQYF. In DNA, the CDR3 is TGTGCCAGCAGCAAAGGGACGGAACCGTACCAAGAGACCCAGTACTTC. V and J are TRBV7-3 and TRBJ2-5; D might be TRBD1 or TRBD2, each matching 5 bases. CDR1 is SGHTA, CDR2 FQGTGA, per germline. This CDR3 is built from 16 residues. Trimming shortened V by 5 bases and J by 0 bases, and 16 bases separated the two germline ends.

This clonotype has ten or more counts. The rearrangement links TRBV27 to TRBJ2-7; a possible D gene is TRBD2 (6 bases). The CDR3 totals 15 residues. CDR1 is MNHEY, CDR2 SMNVEV, per germline (reference sequence). V lost 6 bases and J 0 bases, leaving 15 bases between the germline ends. CDR3 coding DNA: TGTGCCAGCAGGGCCAAGGGACTGAGCTCCTACGAGCAGTACGTC. Protein sequence: CASRAKGLSSYEQYV.

V usage is TRBV7-2 and J usage is TRBJ2-1; D is unclear. Trimming pared 7 bases from V and 0 bases from J, leaving 13 bases between. Germline V gene sequence: CDR1 SGHTA, CDR2 FQGNSA. The CDR3 is 15 residues long. The CDR3 here is CASTPGLSSYNEQFF. DNA of the CDR3: TGTGCCAGCACCCCCGGGTTGAGCTCCTACAATGAGCAGTTCTTC.

A few counts support this clonotype. The chain links TRBV2 to TRBJ2-4, with D perhaps matching TRBD1 (6 bases). Trimming took off 5 bases at V and 0 bases at J, with 11 bases between the two ends. The CDR3 totals 15 residues. CDR1 and CDR2 from the germline V gene are SNHLY and FYNNEI. The CDR3, as DNA: TGTGCCAGCAGTCTCGGACAGATAGCCAAAAACATTCAGTACTTC. Its translation is CASSLGQIAKNIQYF.

The chain has TRBV27 and TRBJ1-1, with unresolved D. V was cut by 5 bases and J by 3 bases, with 10 bases left in between. The germline V gene encodes CDR1 MNHEY and CDR2 SMNVEV (reference sequence). This CDR3 spans 13 amino acids. The CDR3 DNA reads TGTGCCAGCAGTAGGCTTAGTGACACTGAAGCTTTCTTT. As protein: CASSRLSDTEAFF.

This clonotype has a count of ten or more. Here the CDR3 reads CASSPGRPANIQYF. Written as DNA, the CDR3 is TGTGCCAGCAGTCCCGGGAGGCCCGCGAACATTCAGTACTTC. The chain links TRBV6-6 to TRBJ2-4, with TRBD2 identical over 7 bases. With 5 bases clipped from V and 7 bases from J, the junction kept 8 bases outside the gene matches. Germline-derived CDR1 and CDR2 are MNHNY and SVGAGI (reference sequence). The CDR3 contains 14 residues.

The chain carries TRBV12-3 or TRBV12-4 and TRBJ1-2, with D maybe TRBD1 (5 bases). CDR3 length: 13 residues. With 3 bases removed from V and 4 bases from J, the gap between germline ends came to 9 bases. CDR3 amino acids: CASSFTGVYGYTF. CDR3 nucleotides: TGTGCCAGCAGTTTTACAGGCGTCTATGGCTACACCTTC.

The table lists this clonotype with a few counts. This sequence joins TRBV12-3 or TRBV12-4 and TRBJ2-1, with 9 bases identical to TRBD2. This CDR3 is built from 14 residues. V lost 6 bases, J lost 3 bases, and 3 bases stayed unmatched. CDR3 bases: TGTGCCAGCAGACCTAGCGGGGACTACAATGAGCAGTTCTTC. Translated: CASRPSGDYNEQFF.

This clonotype occurred a few times. The J gene is TRBJ2-2, the V gene TRBV24-1, with TRBD2 identical over 11 bases. The V and J ends lost 7 bases and 6 bases, in that order; junction bases with no gene match: 3. Germline CDR1 is KGHDR and CDR2 is SFDVKD. This CDR3 has 14 amino acids. The CDR3 region is CATRTSGEAGELFF. CDR3 nucleotides: TGTGCCACCAGGACTAGCGGGGAGGCCGGGGAGCTGTTTTTT.

This clonotype was picked up a small number of times. This sequence joins TRBV4-1 and TRBJ2-1; D is possibly TRBD1 or TRBD2 (5 bases each). V lost 1 base, J lost 2 bases, and 21 bases lay in between. This CDR3 is 19 amino acids long. The germline V gene has CDR1 MGHRA and CDR2 YSYEKL. The CDR3 DNA reads TGCGCCAGCAGCCAAGCCATCGGGGTGGGGACCGTCCCCTACAATGAGCAGTTCTTC. Protein sequence: CASSQAIGVGTVPYNEQFF.

The chain links TRBV4-1 to TRBJ2-5; the D gene is possibly TRBD2 (5 bases). V dropped 4 bases and J dropped 2 bases, with 14 bases sitting between them. CDR1 and CDR2 (germline): MGHRA, YSYEKL. CDR3 size: 15 residues. The CDR3 protein is CASSPRPPGQETQYF. CDR3 DNA sequence: TGCGCCAGCAGCCCCAGGCCCCCGGGGCAAGAGACCCAGTACTTC.

This clonotype was seen more than once but under ten times. This chain joins TRBV27 and TRBJ1-4; no clear D. The CDR3 has 12 residues. Deletions cut 5 bases from V and 3 bases from J, with 4 bases between. Germline V CDR1 and CDR2: MNHEY, SMNVEV (reference sequence). CDR3 coding DNA: TGTGCCAGCAGTCATCCTAATGAAAAACTGTTTTTT. Amino acid sequence: CASSHPNEKLFF.